The 20 T cell receptor beta chains reported below all come from one sample, sequenced in a study of T cell responses to AZD1222 COVID-19 vaccine. The data were produced by immunoSEQ multiplex PCR, yet TCRdb's version contains in-frame clones alone and is incomplete. The sample has some 80,000 clones; about 91% are singletons. The sequences come from peripheral blood, collected 28 days after the second dose of the MenACWY control vaccine. Source of these receptors: an adult who received the MenACWY meningococcal vaccine as a control.

The chain couples TRBV27 to TRBJ2-2, with D possibly matching TRBD1 (5 bases). V shed 3 bases and J shed 6 bases, with 11 bases lying between them. The CDR3 runs 14 residues. The germline gives CDR1 MNHEY, CDR2 SMNVEV (reference sequence). The CDR3 spells CASSFTREPGELFF. The CDR3 nucleotides are TGTGCCAGCAGTTTTACCAGGGAACCCGGGGAGCTGTTTTTT.

The J gene is TRBJ2-2, the V gene TRBV19; tentatively, D is TRBD2 (5 bases). Germline V gene lookup returns CDR1 LNHDA and CDR2 SQIVND (reference sequence). The ends were cut back, 5 bases at V and 5 bases at J, with 15 bases in the middle. CDR3 length: 15 residues. CDR3 protein: CASSEVSVVTGELFF. CDR3 coding DNA: TGTGCCAGTAGTGAGGTTAGCGTGGTTACCGGGGAGCTGTTTTTT. The full variable domain, its missing parts supplied by reference TRBV19 and TRBJ2-2, is DGGITQSPKYLFRKEGQNVTLSCEQNLNHDAMYWYRQDPGQGLRLIYYSQIVNDFQKGDIAEGYSVSREKKESFPLTVTSAQKNPTAFYLCASSEVSVVTGELFFGEGSRLTVL.

This clone was detected only a few times. The chain carries TRBV2 and TRBJ1-6, with D unresolved. Germline CDR1 reads SNHLY; CDR2 reads FYNNEI. The length of the CDR3 is 14 residues. Deletions cut 7 bases from V and 6 bases from J, with 13 bases between. Here the CDR3 reads CASTLGQLNSPLHF. The CDR3 nucleotides read TGTGCCAGCACCCTCGGGCAGCTTAATTCACCCCTCCACTTT.

The chain uses TRBV11-2 and TRBJ2-7; 7 bases agree with TRBD1. V shed 0 bases, J shed 2 bases, and the junction held 7 bases outside the gene matches. The V gene's germline CDR1 is SGHAT and CDR2 FQNNGV. This CDR3 region has 16 residues. CDR3 in amino acids: CASSLDKGQRAYEQYF. CDR3 DNA: TGTGCCAGCAGCTTAGATAAGGGACAGAGGGCCTACGAGCAGTACTTC.

The gene calls are TRBV30 and TRBJ1-1; D not resolved. CDR1 and CDR2 (germline): GTSNPN, SVGIG (reference sequence). CDR3 length: 14 amino acids. V shed 0 bases and J shed 4 bases, with 12 bases lying between them. In nucleotides, the CDR3 is TGTGCCTGGAGTGTAGGGAGAGGGCGCACTGAAGCTTTCTTT. Translated, it gives CAWSVGRGRTEAFF.

The gene calls are TRBV4-2 and TRBJ1-3, with D hard to call. The CDR3 extends over 17 amino acids. Trimming removed 1 base from V and 2 bases from J, with 15 bases in between. From germline, CDR1 is LGHNA and CDR2 YNFKEQ. Here the CDR3 reads CASSQGVGGNTGNTIYF. DNA for the CDR3: TGTGCCAGCAGCCAAGGGGTGGGAGGGAACACTGGAAACACCATATATTTT.

The genes are TRBV3-1 (or the pseudogene TRBV3-2) and TRBJ2-4; a weak D match, TRBD2 (5 bases). Trimming removed 9 bases at V and 8 bases at J, with 17 bases between. Germline V CDR1 and CDR2: LGHDT, YNNKEL (reference sequence). The CDR3 consists of 13 residues. The CDR3, as DNA: TGTGCCAGTGCTCCGGGATCTGAGGACATTCAGTACTTC. Translating it yields CASAPGSEDIQYF.

The gene calls are TRBV12-2 and TRBJ1-2. TRBV12-2 has pseudogene status. The CDR3 has 15 residues. The CDR3 DNA reads TGTGCAAGTCGCTTAGGGCGGCTGGGGACCGAAGGCTACACCTTC. Encoded protein: CASRLGRLGTEGYTF.

The chain carries TRBV30 and TRBJ1-6, with D unresolved. This CDR3 has 13 residues. V was cut by 0 bases and J by 7 bases, with 7 bases left in between. The germline V gene has CDR1 GTSNPN and CDR2 SVGIG (reference sequence). DNA of the CDR3: TGTGCCTGGAGTGTAGGACTGAATTCACCCCTCCACTTT. Its translation is CAWSVGLNSPLHF.

The chain employs TRBV6-1 and TRBJ1-5; no reliable D call. The CDR3 sequence is 13 residues long. V lost 2 bases and J lost 7, with 9 bases in between. Germline lookup yields CDR1 MNHNS and CDR2 SASEGT. CDR3 in amino acids: CASSEFGRQPQHF. The CDR3 nucleotides read TGTGCCAGCAGTGAATTTGGTAGGCAGCCCCAGCATTTT.

The chain has TRBV10-3 and TRBJ2-5; 7 bases are a match to TRBD2. Germline V gene lookup returns CDR1 ENHRY and CDR2 SYGVKD. V lost 3 bases to trimming and J lost 5 bases; unmatched junction nucleotides: 12. CDR3 size: 16 residues. The CDR3 region has the DNA TGTGCCATCAGTGACCCCCGGGGAGGGGCGGGGGAGACCCAGTACTTC. Its translation: CAISDPRGGAGETQYF.

The chain is built from TRBV6-1 and TRBJ2-5; D is undetermined. Trimming removed 4 bases at V and 1 base at J, with 16 bases between. This CDR3 has 16 amino acids. Germline V lookup: CDR1 MNHNS, CDR2 SASEGT. CDR3 coding DNA: TGTGCCAGCAGTGGGAGTGGGTACGGCGCCCAAGAGACCCAGTACTTC. It yields the protein CASSGSGYGAQETQYF.

The chain links TRBV4-3 to TRBJ1-2; D is unclear. Trimming left V 1 base short and J 7 bases short, with 13 bases between. Germline V gene lookup returns CDR1 LGHNA and CDR2 YSLEER. The CDR3 runs 14 residues. This CDR3 reads CASSQGGPFPGYTF. Written as DNA, the CDR3 is TGCGCCAGCAGCCAAGGTGGGCCTTTTCCTGGCTACACCTTC.

The CDR3 protein is CSVATAGKETQYF. The CDR3 nucleotides are TGCAGCGTTGCCACTGCAGGGAAAGAGACCCAGTACTTC. The J gene is TRBJ2-5, the V gene TRBV29-1; TRBD1 might be the D (5 bases). The germline V gene encodes CDR1 SQVTM and CDR2 ANQGSEA. The V gene lost 4 bases and the J gene lost 3 bases, with 12 bases spanning the gap. The CDR3 covers 13 residues.

This clone was seen more than once but under ten times. The chain recombines TRBV12-3 or TRBV12-4 with TRBJ1-1; D is possibly TRBD1 (6 bases). The V end was cut by 6 bases, the J end by 4 bases, with 12 bases between. The CDR3 extends over 13 amino acids. The chain's CDR3 is CASSPTGPTEAFF. In DNA form, the CDR3 reads TGTGCCAGCAGCCCCACAGGGCCCACTGAAGCTTTCTTT.

The CDR3 nucleotides are TGTGCCAGCAGCCAAGAGGGAGGGGGTACCGGATCACCCCTCCACTTT. Its protein product is CASSQEGGGTGSPLHF. The chain has TRBV4-2 and TRBJ1-6; possible D gene TRBD1, 6 bases. The length of the CDR3 is 16 residues. V was pared by 0 bases and J by 10 bases, with 16 bases between. Per germline, CDR1 LGHNA and CDR2 YNFKEQ.

The genes are TRBV6-5 and TRBJ1-2; 10 bases map to TRBD1. The CDR3 contains 15 residues. V lost 0 bases and J lost 9; bases outside the gene matches: 7. CDR1 is MNHEY, CDR2 SVGAGI, per germline. As DNA, the CDR3 is TGTGCCAGCAGTTACTCGAAGCGACAGGGGGCTAGCTACACCTTC. Amino acid sequence: CASSYSKRQGASYTF.

The genes are TRBV9 and TRBJ1-2; 7 bases align to TRBD1. With V trimmed by 3 bases and J by 5 bases, 10 bases remained unmatched. The CDR3 contains 15 residues. Germline CDR1 and CDR2: SGDLS and YYNGEE. CDR3 bases: TGTGCCAGCAGCGCCCTTACCGGGACAGTTTATGGCTACACCTTC. Protein: CASSALTGTVYGYTF.

The chain uses TRBV6-4 and TRBJ2-3; the match to TRBD2 covers 9 bases. CDR3 length: 15 amino acids. J lost 1 base, V lost 5 bases, and 4 bases had no gene match. Germline CDR1 reads MRHNA; CDR2 reads SNTAGT. The CDR3, as DNA: TGTGCCAGCAGTCTTGAGCGGGGGGGCACAGATACGCAGTATTTT. Translated, it gives CASSLERGGTDTQYF.

V usage is TRBV27 and J usage is TRBJ2-7, with D uncertain. V shed 0 bases and J shed 4 bases, with 13 bases lying between them. Germline V gives CDR1 MNHEY, CDR2 SMNVEV (reference sequence). The CDR3 contains 15 residues. CDR3: CASSLSVNSVYEQYF. Written as DNA, the CDR3 is TGTGCCAGCAGTTTATCGGTCAATTCGGTTTACGAGCAGTACTTC.